The rows below give T cell receptor beta chains drawn from one sample of a study of CD8+ T cells in alopecia areata. Libraries were prepared by immunoSEQ multiplex PCR; TCRdb keeps only in-frame clonotypes and omits some of them. Of roughly 30,000 clones listed, less than 75% are singletons. The sequenced sample was NKG2D-high CD8+ T cells sorted from blood. The origin of the receptors is a human donor with alopecia areata. CDR3s leave out the opening cysteine and the closing phenylalanine or tryptophan. A clone size is listed for some rows: how often the clone was seen (once, few, many), or a class if it is expanded.

TRBJ2-2	-	TRBV7-8	ASSLANRAGELF
TRBJ2-2	-	TRBV9	ASSTGGTTGELF
TRBJ1-1	-	TRBV29-1	SAGGMNTEAF
TRBJ2-2	-	TRBV2	ASLLTGASGTGELF
TRBJ2-7	-	TRBV19	ASSIGGLAYEQY
TRBJ2-1	-	TRBV2	ASNPLSGGIHNEQF
TRBJ1-1	few	TRBV29-1	SVAPGNTEAF
TRBJ2-5	-	TRBV5-4	ASSLTDRGRDETQY
TRBJ1-1	-	TRBV2	ASIQGTGPPDTEAF
TRBJ2-3	-	TRBV7-2	ASSLSGTEDTDTQY
TRBJ2-1	medium-sized	TRBV29-1	SGGSANNEQF
TRBJ2-7	few	TRBV5-1	ASSLALGYEQY
TRBJ2-5	-	TRBV29-1	SVDETSGVGPRETQY
TRBJ2-3	-	TRBV9	ASTAWGVEADTQY
TRBJ2-7	-	TRBV19	ASSIEGLAYEQY
TRBJ2-7	-	TRBV4-2	ASSPPGRGAHYEQY
TRBJ2-7	few	TRBV7-9	ASSLSDTDYEQY
TRBJ2-2	-	TRBV19	ASSQIWERELF